Presented here are 26 T cell receptor beta chains from one specimen sequenced in a study of breast tumors, draining lymph nodes, adjacent tissues. Samples came from axillary lymph nodes draining the breast cancer. TCRdb itself ran the multiplex PCR reads through MiXCR, one entry per CDR3 protein. This sample has under 250,000 distinct CDR3 sequences, with approximately 31% found just once. What was sequenced was axillary lymph node tissue. These receptor sequences come from a female donor with breast cancer. Some clones in this sample may be carry-over from other donors' samples.

This clonotype was recorded at least ten times. This chain uses TRBV11-2 with TRBJ2-5; 7 bases map to TRBD2. CDR3 length: 12 amino acids. V was clipped by 4 bases and J by 4 bases; unmatched bases: 0. The germline gives CDR1 SGHAT, CDR2 FQNNGV. The CDR3 sequence: CASSWGGETQYF. The CDR3 DNA reads TGTGCCAGCAGCTGGGGGGGAGAGACCCAGTACTTC.

This clonotype was picked up one time. This may come from a read error, since a much larger clone is one base off. This rearrangement joins TRBV20-1 to TRBJ2-2; D unclear. Germline values: CDR1 DFQATT, CDR2 SNEGSKA (reference sequence). V shed 6 bases and J shed 4 bases, with 18 bases lying between them. This CDR3 is built from 15 residues. The CDR3 sequence is CSARRALLSTGELFF. The CDR3 DNA follows: TGCAGTGCCCGCCGGGCTCTGCTGAGCACCGGGGAGCTGTTTTTT.

V is TRBV6-5 and J is TRBJ2-2; D is ambiguous. CDR3 length: 13 amino acids. Per germline, CDR1 MNHEY and CDR2 SVGAGI. V dropped 5 bases and J dropped 4 bases, with 8 bases sitting between them. The CDR3 here is CASSHPSTGELFF. The DNA for the CDR3 is TGTGCCAGCAGTCACCCGAGCACCGGGGAGCTGTTTTTT.

Points on this clonotype: A much more abundant neighbour one base away suggests this may be a read error. The chain employs TRBV6-2 or TRBV6-3 and TRBJ1-3; D unresolved. The CDR3 loop spans 15 amino acids. V lost 3 bases, J lost 2 bases, and 11 bases lay in between. Germline CDR1 MNHEY, CDR2 SVGEGT. In DNA form, the CDR3 reads TGTGCCAGCAGTTATCGTAGAGGGACTGGAAACACCATATATTTT. This gives the protein CASSYRRGTGNTIYF.

A word on this clonotype: A single base separates this from a much larger clone, so it may be a read error. The rearrangement uses TRBV11-1 and TRBJ2-1; 9 positions agree with TRBD2. Germline V gives CDR1 SGHAT, CDR2 FQDESV (reference sequence). CDR3 length: 15 residues. Losses at the gene ends were 1 base for V and 5 bases for J; bases not matched to a gene: 3. CDR3 sequence reads: CASSLGLAADNEQFF. CDR3 coding DNA: TGTGCCAGCAGCTTAGGACTAGCGGCAGACAATGAGCAGTTCTTC.

This clonotype was picked up many times. The CDR3 DNA sequence: TGCGCCAGCAGCCAAACGCATGCACAGGGGATATATTTT. It codes for CASSQTHAQGIYF. The genes are TRBV4-1 and TRBJ1-3; 7 positions match TRBD1. The junction had 8 bases not matched to a gene; V was cut back by 2 bases and J by 13 bases. Germline V gives CDR1 MGHRA, CDR2 YSYEKL. This CDR3 contains 13 residues.

This clonotype has a count of ten or more. The chain couples TRBV7-9 to TRBJ2-1; 8 nucleotides agree with TRBD1. In germline, CDR1 is SEHNR, CDR2 FQNEAQ (reference sequence). The CDR3 consists of 13 residues. V shed 5 bases and J 8 bases; nucleotides not matched to a gene: 5. The CDR3 DNA sequence: TGTGCCAGCAGCCAAGGACAGGGCGATGAGCAGTTCTTC. Translated: CASSQGQGDEQFF.

The table lists this clonotype with many counts. The V gene is TRBV5-8, the J gene TRBJ1-6, with 9 nucleotides matching TRBD1. The CDR3 has 15 amino acids. V trimming: 3 bases; J trimming: 10 bases; junction bases outside the gene matches: 8. Germline lookup yields CDR1 SGHTS and CDR2 YDEGEE. CDR3 sequence (DNA): TGTGCCAGCAGCTCCAGACAGGGGGTTGAATCACCCCTCCACTTT. Amino acids: CASSSRQGVESPLHF.

This clonotype was counted a few times. The chain links TRBV20-1 to TRBJ1-6; a weak D match, TRBD1 (6 bases). The CDR3 spans 16 residues. The germline V gene encodes CDR1 DFQATT and CDR2 SNEGSKA (reference sequence). The V gene lost 1 base and the J gene lost 6 bases, with 16 bases spanning the gap. CDR3 loop: CSARVGGGGVNSPLHF. CDR3 DNA: TGCAGTGCTAGAGTAGGAGGGGGGGGGGTTAATTCACCCCTCCACTTT.

The V gene is TRBV6-5, the J gene TRBJ2-5; 8 nucleotides match TRBD1. This CDR3 has 14 amino acids. Trimming removed 5 bases from V and 5 bases from J; junction bases left unmatched: 7. Germline CDR1 MNHEY, CDR2 SVGAGI. The DNA of the CDR3 is TGTGCCAGCAGTCCACAGACAGGGGCGGAGACCCAGTACTTC. Encoded protein: CASSPQTGAETQYF.

The rearrangement joins TRBV6-2 or TRBV6-3 to TRBJ1-5, with D maybe TRBD1 (5 bases). Trimming stripped 5 bases from V and 3 bases from J, with 20 bases between. The CDR3 covers 17 residues. Per the germline V gene, CDR1 is MNHEY and CDR2 is SVGEGT. The CDR3 DNA sequence: TGTGCCAGCAGTCACCCTACGGGAGCCGGGGCCAATCAGCCCCAGCATTTT. Protein sequence: CASSHPTGAGANQPQHF.

The rearrangement joins TRBV7-9 to TRBJ1-1, with a tentative D call TRBD1 (6 bases). The V gene's germline CDR1 is SEHNR and CDR2 FQNEAQ (reference sequence). Deletions cut 2 bases from V and 0 bases from J, with 22 bases between. This CDR3 is 19 amino acids long. CDR3 sequence reads: CASSLWVWYRESMNTEAFF. CDR3 sequence (DNA): TGTGCCAGCAGCTTATGGGTCTGGTACAGGGAGTCAATGAACACTGAAGCTTTCTTT.

The V gene is TRBV24-1, the J gene TRBJ1-1; 11 nucleotides align to TRBD1. Germline-derived CDR1 and CDR2 are KGHDR and SFDVKD. Germline trimming cut 5 bases from V and 7 bases from J; bases unmatched to any gene: 5. There are 14 residues in the CDR3. The CDR3 sequence is CATSGGQGENEAFF. The CDR3 bases are TGTGCCACCAGTGGGGGACAGGGGGAGAATGAAGCTTTCTTT.

This clonotype was observed many times. The chain uses TRBV5-1 and TRBJ2-5, with D hard to call. Looked up from germline, CDR1 is SGHRS and CDR2 is YFSETQ. CDR3 length: 14 residues. Deletions cut 0 bases from V and 5 bases from J, with 11 bases between. The CDR3 DNA reads TGCGCCAGCAGCTTGGAAGGACGGCAGGAGACCCAGTACTTC. It is translated as CASSLEGRQETQYF. The complete variable domain, with remaining parts taken from reference TRBV5-1 and TRBJ2-5, reads KAGVTQTPRYLIKTRGQQVTLSCSPISGHRSVSWYQQTPGQGLQFLFEYFSETQRNKGNFPGRFSGRQFSNSRSEMNVSTLELGDSALYLCASSLEGRQETQYFGPGTRLLVL.

This clonotype was seen many times. V usage is TRBV20-1 and J usage is TRBJ2-7; 10 nucleotides match TRBD2. The germline CDR1 and CDR2 sequences are DFQATT and SNEGSKA (reference sequence). The CDR3 loop spans 15 amino acids. Germline trimming cut 6 bases from V and 1 base from J; bases unmatched to any gene: 9. The CDR3 DNA is TGCAGTGCAACAGATGTTAGCGGGAGGTCCTACGAGCAGTACTTC. Amino acids: CSATDVSGRSYEQYF.

This clonotype was counted many times. The V gene is TRBV20-1, the J gene TRBJ2-3; D could derive from TRBD1 or TRBD2 (6 bases each). The CDR3 contains 15 residues. Trimming shortened V by 3 bases and J by 2 bases, and 15 bases separated the two germline ends. CDR1 is DFQATT and CDR2 is SNEGSKA in the germline V gene (reference sequence). The chain's CDR3 is CSARRGQDPTDTQYF. The CDR3, as DNA: TGCAGTGCTAGGCGGGGACAAGACCCCACAGATACGCAGTATTTT.

The rearrangement links TRBV20-1 to TRBJ2-2; 8 bases align to TRBD2. The germline V gene has CDR1 DFQATT and CDR2 SNEGSKA (reference sequence). The CDR3 has 12 amino acids. Trimming at V came to 6 bases and at J to 8 bases, leaving 5 bases not matched to a gene. The CDR3 spells CSAIAGSGELFF. DNA for the CDR3: TGCAGTGCCATAGCGGGATCAGGGGAGCTGTTTTTT.

With regard to this clonotype: With a much larger clone just one base away, this may be a read error. The gene calls are TRBV7-6 and TRBJ2-5; 9 nucleotides agree with TRBD2. J gave up 6 bases and V 1 base, and 15 bases lay outside the gene matches. CDR3 length equals 18 residues. Germline-derived CDR1 and CDR2 are SGHVS and FNYEAQ. The CDR3 region is CASSLGGLSGGLQQTQYF. In nucleotides, the CDR3 is TGTGCCAGCAGCTTAGGCGGCTTAAGCGGGGGGCTGCAACAGACCCAGTACTTC.

This clonotype was seen repeatedly, ten times or more. The chain carries TRBV7-2 and TRBJ1-6; 7 nucleotides match TRBD1. This CDR3 contains 14 residues. With 5 bases clipped from V and 7 bases from J, the junction kept 5 bases outside the gene matches. Germline V gives CDR1 SGHTA, CDR2 FQGNSA. CDR3 amino acids: CASSNRGGNSPLHF. The CDR3 nucleotides are TGTGCCAGCAGCAACAGGGGAGGAAATTCACCCCTCCACTTT.

The table lists this clonotype with many counts. The chain couples TRBV18 to TRBJ1-3, with D unclear. CDR1 and CDR2 from the germline V gene are KGHSH and LQKENI. With 0 bases removed from V and 2 bases from J, the gap between germline ends came to 11 bases. CDR3 length: 16 residues. The CDR3 region has the DNA TGTGCCAGCTCACCACCGCGCACGAACGCTGGAAACACCATATATTTT. It yields the protein CASSPPRTNAGNTIYF.

This clonotype was seen more than once but under ten times. The chain couples TRBV3-1 to TRBJ1-1, with 7 bases lining up with TRBD1. CDR1 LGHDT and CDR2 YNNKEL come from the germline V gene (reference sequence). V was pared by 3 bases and J by 5 bases, with 9 bases of the junction left unmatched. The CDR3 is made up of 15 amino acids. CDR3 region: CASSHSRGQGTEAFF. CDR3 sequence (DNA): TGTGCCAGCAGCCATTCTAGGGGGCAGGGAACTGAAGCTTTCTTT.

This clonotype was recorded a few times. A much larger clonotype is one base distant, so this may be a read error. The CDR3 protein is CSATISGRVSF. In DNA form, the CDR3 reads TGCAGTGCTACCATTAGCGGGAGGGTGTCCTTC. V and J are TRBV20-1 and TRBJ2-1, with 11 bases matching TRBD2. The CDR3 extends over 11 amino acids. Germline CDR1 is DFQATT and CDR2 is SNEGSKA (reference sequence).

This clonotype was counted at least ten times. The CDR3 bases are TGTGCCACCCTGGCCCCAGTGAGCGGGGCCAACGTCCTGACTTTC. Its translation: CATLAPVSGANVLTF. The rearrangement links TRBV19 to TRBJ2-6; D remains ambiguous. This CDR3 region has 15 residues. V gave up 10 bases and J gave up 4 bases, with 17 bases separating them. Germline loops: CDR1 LNHDA, CDR2 SQIVND (reference sequence).

The chain recombines TRBV7-3 with TRBJ2-5; D not certain. Trimming shortened V by 5 bases and J by 4 bases, and 17 bases separated the two germline ends. The CDR3 has 15 residues. Germline loops: CDR1 SGHTA, CDR2 FQGTGA. The CDR3 sequence: CASSPLDHSAETQYF. The CDR3 DNA reads as TGTGCCAGCAGCCCCTTGGACCACTCAGCAGAGACCCAGTACTTC.

This clonotype was found many times. The V gene is TRBV27, the J gene TRBJ2-2; D is uncertain. V gave up 5 bases and J gave up 4 bases, with 11 bases separating them. CDR1 is MNHEY and CDR2 is SMNVEV in the germline V gene (reference sequence). There are 14 residues in the CDR3. The CDR3 DNA is TGTGCCAGCAGTAGATTAGGAATCACCGGGGAGCTGTTTTTT. Protein sequence: CASSRLGITGELFF.

This clonotype was recorded only once. In this CDR3 the conserved last residue, phenylalanine or tryptophan, is missing, so a read error is likely. Because the CDR3's place on the DNA is in doubt, the DNA is left out and the CDR3 is given as listed by TCRdb. The chain couples TRBV12-5 to TRBJ2-5; the D call TRBD1 from the table was never checked on the DNA. The CDR3 is 9 amino acids in total, end residues counted. Looked up from germline, CDR1 is LGHNT and CDR2 is FRNRAP. This CDR3 is CASGRPRAG.